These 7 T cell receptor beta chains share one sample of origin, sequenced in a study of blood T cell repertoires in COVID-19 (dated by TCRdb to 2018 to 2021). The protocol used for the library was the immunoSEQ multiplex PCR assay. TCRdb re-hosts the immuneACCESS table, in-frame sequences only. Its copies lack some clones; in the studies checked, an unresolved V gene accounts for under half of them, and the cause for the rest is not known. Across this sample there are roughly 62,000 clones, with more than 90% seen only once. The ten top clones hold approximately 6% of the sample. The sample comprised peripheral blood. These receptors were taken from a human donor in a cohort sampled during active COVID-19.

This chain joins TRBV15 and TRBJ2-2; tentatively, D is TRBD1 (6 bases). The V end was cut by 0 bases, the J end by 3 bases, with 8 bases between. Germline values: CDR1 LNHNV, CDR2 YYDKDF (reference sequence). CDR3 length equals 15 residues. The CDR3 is CATSREDRDTGELFF. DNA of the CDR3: TGTGCCACCAGCAGAGAGGACAGAGACACCGGGGAGCTGTTTTTT.

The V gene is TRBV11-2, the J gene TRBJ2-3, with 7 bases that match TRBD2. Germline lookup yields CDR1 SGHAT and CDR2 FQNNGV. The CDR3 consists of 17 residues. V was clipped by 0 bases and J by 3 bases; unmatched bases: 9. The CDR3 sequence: CASSLDLAGVGTDTQYF. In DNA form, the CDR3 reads TGTGCCAGCAGCTTAGACTTGGCGGGAGTCGGGACAGATACGCAGTATTTT.

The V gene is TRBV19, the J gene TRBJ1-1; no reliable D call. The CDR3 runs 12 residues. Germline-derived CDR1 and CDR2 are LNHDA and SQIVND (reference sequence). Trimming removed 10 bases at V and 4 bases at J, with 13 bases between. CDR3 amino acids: CATKRGSTEAFF. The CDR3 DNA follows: TGTGCCACCAAACGAGGGAGCACTGAAGCTTTCTTT.

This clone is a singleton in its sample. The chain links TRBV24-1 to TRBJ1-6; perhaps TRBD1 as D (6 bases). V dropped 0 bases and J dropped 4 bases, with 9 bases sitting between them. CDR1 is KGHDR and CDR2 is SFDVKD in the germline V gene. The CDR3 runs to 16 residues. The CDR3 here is CATSDLWTAYNSPLHF. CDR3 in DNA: TGTGCCACCAGTGATTTGTGGACAGCATATAATTCACCCCTCCACTTT.

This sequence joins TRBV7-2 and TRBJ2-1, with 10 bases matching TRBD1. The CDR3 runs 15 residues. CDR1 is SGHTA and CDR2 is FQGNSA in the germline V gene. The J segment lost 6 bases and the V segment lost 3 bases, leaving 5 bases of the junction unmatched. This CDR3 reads CASSFIRDRGNEQFF. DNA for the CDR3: TGTGCCAGCAGCTTTATCCGGGACAGGGGCAATGAGCAGTTCTTC.

DNA of the CDR3: TGTGCCAGCAGTCAGGCGTGGGGGGACCAGCCCCAGCATTTT. Translated, it gives CASSQAWGDQPQHF. The rearrangement links TRBV5-5 to TRBJ1-5, with TRBD1 as a possible D gene (5 bases). Germline loops: CDR1 SGHKS, CDR2 YYEKEE (reference sequence). Trimming took off 5 bases at V and 7 bases at J, with 16 bases between the two ends. The CDR3 is made up of 14 amino acids.

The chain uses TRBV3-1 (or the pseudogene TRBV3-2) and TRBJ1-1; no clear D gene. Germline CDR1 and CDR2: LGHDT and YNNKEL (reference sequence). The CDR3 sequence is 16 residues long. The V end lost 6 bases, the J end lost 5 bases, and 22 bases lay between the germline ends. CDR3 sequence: CASSLHAAILLTEAFF. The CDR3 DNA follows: TGTGCCAGCAGTCTACATGCGGCGATCCTTTTAACTGAAGCTTTCTTT.